The rows below give T cell receptor beta chains drawn from one sample of a study of blood T cell repertoires in COVID-19. Generated by immunoSEQ multiplex PCR, the TCRdb table keeps only in-frame clones and is missing some. Of 200,000 to 250,000 clones in the sample, roughly 85% were seen once. The sequencing sample was made of PBMCs or T cells enriched from blood (not recorded which). Receptor source: a woman in her 40s with acute COVID-19. The CDR3 runs from the conserved cysteine through the conserved F or W. D genes are given only for firm matches. Only some rows state a clone size, as once, few, many or a class for expanded clones.

abundance	v_gene	j_gene	d_gene	CDR3nt	CDR3aa
.	TRBV19	TRBJ2-1	.	TGTGCCAGTAGTCCCTGGACATCACCGTACAATGAGCAGTTCTTC	CASSPWTSPYNEQFF
.	TRBV2	TRBJ2-1	TRBD2	TGTGCCAGCAGAGGACTAGTCGGCTCCTACAATGAGCAGTTCTTC	CASRGLVGSYNEQFF
.	TRBV12-5	TRBJ1-1	.	TGTGCTAGTGGTTTGGTACTTGCTGAAGCTTTCTTT	CASGLVLAEAFF
.	TRBV7-2	TRBJ1-2	.	TGTGCCAGCAGCCCCCTGGCCGGGAACTATGGCTACACCTTC	CASSPLAGNYGYTF
few	TRBV4-3	TRBJ1-1	.	TGCGCCAGCAGCCAGAGCCCGAAAACCTCATCTTTCTTT	CASSQSPKTSSFF
.	TRBV29-1	TRBJ1-2	.	TGCAGCGTTGACGCAGGGTTTTACACCTTC	CSVDAGFYTF
.	TRBV3-1/TRBV3-2	TRBJ1-1	.	TGTGCCAGCAGCCCCCCCAGGGGGAACACTGAAGCTTTCTTT	CASSPPRGNTEAFF
.	TRBV14	TRBJ1-2	.	TGTGCCAGCAGCCAAGATCAAACAGGCGGTGGCTACACCTTC	CASSQDQTGGGYTF
once	TRBV6-2/TRBV6-3	TRBJ1-2	TRBD1	TGTGCCAGCAGTTACACAAGACAGGGATATGGCTACACCTTT	CASSYTRQGYGYTF
.	TRBV29-1	TRBJ2-4	TRBD2	TGCAGCGTTAGTAGCGGGGGGGCCGGTCTAGCCAAAAACATTCAGTACTTC	CSVSSGGAGLAKNIQYF
.	TRBV18	TRBJ1-4	.	TGTGCCAGCTCACCGGGACTGGATGAAAAACTGTTTTTT	CASSPGLDEKLFF
.	TRBV27	TRBJ2-2	TRBD2	TGTGCCAGCAGATCTCTAGCGGGGGCGGTCGGGGAGCTGTTTTTT	CASRSLAGAVGELFF
.	TRBV9	TRBJ1-2	.	TGTGCCAGCAGCTCGGGAGGGCCCGACCTTTTAAGTTATGGCTACACCTTC	CASSSGGPDLLSYGYTF
.	TRBV19	TRBJ2-2	TRBD2	TGTGCCAGTAGCCTTCTCAGGGCTAGCGGGACTACCGGGGAGCTGTTTTTT	CASSLLRASGTTGELFF
.	TRBV19	TRBJ1-1	TRBD1	TGTGCCAGTAGAACAGACAGGGGAACTGAAGCTTTCTTT	CASRTDRGTEAFF
once	TRBV9	TRBJ1-2	.	TGTGCCAGCAGCGGCGATACGGCCCAGATCGGGAACTATGGCTACACCTTC	CASSGDTAQIGNYGYTF
.	TRBV19	TRBJ1-1	.	TGTGCCAGTAGTATAGATCTTCCGGGTGGGAGCCCTGAAGCTTTCTTT	CASSIDLPGGSPEAFF
.	TRBV9	TRBJ1-2	.	TGTGCCAGCAGCCCCCCGAGCGGGGCGTTTCGGGGCTACACCTTC	CASSPPSGAFRGYTF
.	TRBV9	TRBJ1-1	TRBD1	TGTGCCAGCAGCGTAGAAGGACAGGGGGGGAACACTGAAGCTTTCTTT	CASSVEGQGGNTEAFF
.	TRBV7-8	TRBJ1-1	TRBD1	TGTGCCAGCAGCTTAACTTCCCCACAGGGGGGCACTGAAGCTTTCTTT	CASSLTSPQGGTEAFF
.	TRBV6-4	TRBJ1-2	TRBD1	TGTGCCAGCAGACGACAGGGGTCGAACTATGGCTACACCTTC	CASRRQGSNYGYTF
.	TRBV9	TRBJ1-2	.	TGTGCCAGCAGCGCCCGGGACTTCAACTATGGCTACACCTTC	CASSARDFNYGYTF
.	TRBV2	TRBJ1-2	.	TGTGCCAGCAGTGAATTACAGGGAAACTATGGCTACACCTTC	CASSELQGNYGYTF
few	TRBV18	TRBJ1-6	TRBD1	TGTGCCAGCTCAGCGTCAGACAGGGTGAAAGGTTCACCCCTCCACTTT	CASSASDRVKGSPLHF
once	TRBV4-3	TRBJ2-7	TRBD2	TGCGCCAGCAGCCAAGATATCAGCGGGGGGGTGTACGAGCAGTACTTC	CASSQDISGGVYEQYF
.	TRBV15	TRBJ1-1	.	TGTGCCACCAGCAGAGATAAGGAGGGCGGTAAGGCTTTCTTT	CATSRDKEGGKAFF
.	TRBV9	TRBJ2-3	.	TGTGCCAGCAGCGTACGGCCAGGTAGCACAGATACGCAGTATTTT	CASSVRPGSTDTQYF
.	TRBV30	TRBJ1-2	.	TGTGCCTGGGATCAGGGGCTCTTCTCCGGCTACACCTTC	CAWDQGLFSGYTF
.	TRBV19	TRBJ2-2	TRBD1	TGTGCCAGTAGTGGGACAGGGTCCGGGGAGCTGTTTTTT	CASSGTGSGELFF
.	TRBV3-1/TRBV3-2	TRBJ2-7	TRBD2	TGTGCCAGCAGCCATCTTGGGGGGGTCGGCGACGAGCAGTACTTC	CASSHLGGVGDEQYF
.	TRBV9	TRBJ2-3	.	TGTGCCAGCAGCGTAGTGGTCGGAGAGCCCACGGCCCCAGATACGCAGTATTTT	CASSVVVGEPTAPDTQYF
.	TRBV6-5	TRBJ1-6	.	TGTGCCAGCCAGGGTGCATATAATTCACCCCTCCACTTT	CASQGAYNSPLHF
.	TRBV27	TRBJ1-1	TRBD1	TGTGCCAGCAGTTTCGGGACAGGGATGAACACTGAAGCTTTCTTT	CASSFGTGMNTEAFF
.	TRBV7-6	TRBJ2-2	.	TGTGCCAGCAGCTTATTCGGAGTGCGGACCGGGGAGCTGTTTTTT	CASSLFGVRTGELFF
.	TRBV27	TRBJ1-4	.	TGTGCCAGCAGTTTGTATTCAGGGCTTGAAAAACTGTTTTTT	CASSLYSGLEKLFF
.	TRBV19	TRBJ2-1	.	TGTGCCAGTAGTATTAGCCTTTCCTACAATGAGCAGTTCTTC	CASSISLSYNEQFF
.	TRBV11-3	TRBJ1-1	.	TGTGCCAGCAGCGACGAACACAGCATGAACACTGAAGCTTTCTTT	CASSDEHSMNTEAFF
.	TRBV24-1	TRBJ1-2	.	TGTGCCACCAGTGCTCAGGGTAGTGGCTATGGCTACACCTTC	CATSAQGSGYGYTF
.	TRBV19	TRBJ1-5	.	TGTGCCAGTACCCACCCGAGGGGGACATATAGCAATCAGCCCCAGCATTTT	CASTHPRGTYSNQPQHF
.	TRBV24-1	TRBJ1-5	.	TGTGCCACCAGGACTGCAACAGGGACCCATAGCAATCAGCCCCAGCATTTT	CATRTATGTHSNQPQHF
.	TRBV5-3	TRBJ1-3	.	TGTGCCAGAAGCCCGAACGGGTTCTCTGGAAACACCATATATTTT	CARSPNGFSGNTIYF
.	TRBV5-1	TRBJ2-7	TRBD1	TGCGCCACATCGACAGGGAGCCCCCTCGAGCAGTACTTC	CATSTGSPLEQYF
.	TRBV7-9	TRBJ2-3	.	TGTGCCAGCAGCGTACATGTCACAGATACGCAGTATTTT	CASSVHVTDTQYF
.	TRBV6-6	TRBJ1-6	.	TGTGCCAGCAGTCACAAGGAGGGTTGGGCCTATAATTCACCCCTCCACTTT	CASSHKEGWAYNSPLHF
.	TRBV19	TRBJ2-1	TRBD2	TGTGCCAGTAGTGCCCCCGGCGGGGGGGCGAGCTTCAATGAGCAGTTCTTC	CASSAPGGGASFNEQFF
.	TRBV6-4	TRBJ2-1	.	TGTGCCAGCAGTGACTCGTTGCGGTCACACAATGAGCAGTTCTTC	CASSDSLRSHNEQFF
.	TRBV19	TRBJ2-2	.	TGTGCCACCGGAGGGACAGCCAACACCGGGGAGCTGTTTTTT	CATGGTANTGELFF
.	TRBV7-9	TRBJ1-4	.	TGTGCCAGCAGCTCCACTCCTTTTGCAACTAATGAAAAACTGTTTTTT	CASSSTPFATNEKLFF